A single sample is the source of the 2 T cell receptor beta chains below, sequenced in a study of technical replicates of blood from a few donors. Clones were read by immunoSEQ multiplex PCR, and TCRdb kept only the in-frame ones, dropping some. The sample has about 83,000 clones, 85% to 95% seen once. Specimen: T cells isolated from PBMCs. The receptors were gathered from a human donor in good health.

The gene calls are TRBV10-1 and TRBJ2-5; tentative D call: TRBD2 (7 bases). This CDR3 has 16 residues. Germline-derived CDR1 and CDR2 are WNHNN and SYGVQD (reference sequence). With 2 bases removed from V and 1 base from J, the gap between germline ends came to 14 bases. This chain's CDR3 is CASSEARGGTQETQYF. The DNA of the CDR3 is TGCGCCAGCAGTGAGGCCAGGGGAGGGACCCAAGAGACCCAGTACTTC.

The CDR3 coding sequence is TGTGCCAGCAGCTTAGCAGTGGTTACCTTCAGGGGCTACGAGCAGTACTTC. Amino acids: CASSLAVVTFRGYEQYF. This chain uses TRBV7-8 with TRBJ2-7; possibly TRBD1 for D (6 bases). The V and J ends lost 0 bases and 3 bases respectively, with 18 bases between them. The CDR3 loop spans 17 amino acids. Germline CDR1 is SGHVS and CDR2 is FQNEAQ.